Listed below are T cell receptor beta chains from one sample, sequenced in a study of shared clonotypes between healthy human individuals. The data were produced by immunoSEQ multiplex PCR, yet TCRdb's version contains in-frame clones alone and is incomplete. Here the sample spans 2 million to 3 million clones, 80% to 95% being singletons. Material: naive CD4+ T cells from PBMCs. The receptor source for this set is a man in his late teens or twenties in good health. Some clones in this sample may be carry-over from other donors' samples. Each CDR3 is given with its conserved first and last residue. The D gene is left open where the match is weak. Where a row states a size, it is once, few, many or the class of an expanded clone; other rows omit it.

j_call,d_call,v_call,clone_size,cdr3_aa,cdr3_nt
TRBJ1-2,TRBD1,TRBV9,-,CASSGQGKNYGYTF,TGTGCCAGCAGCGGACAGGGGAAGAACTATGGCTACACCTTC
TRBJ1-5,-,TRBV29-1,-,CSVGDNSNQPQHF,TGCAGCGTTGGGGACAATAGCAATCAGCCCCAGCATTTT
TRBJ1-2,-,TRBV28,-,CASSLAGAVGYGYTF,TGTGCCAGCAGTTTAGCGGGGGCCGTGGGCTATGGCTACACCTTC
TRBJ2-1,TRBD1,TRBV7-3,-,CASSEGQGNEQFF,TGTGCCAGCAGCGAGGGACAGGGCAATGAGCAGTTCTTC
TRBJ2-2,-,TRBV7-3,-,CASSPQPGRGELFF,TGTGCCAGCAGCCCACAACCCGGACGCGGGGAGCTGTTTTTT
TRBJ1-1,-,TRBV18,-,CASSPDSVKTEAFF,TGTGCCAGCTCCCCAGACAGCGTTAAGACTGAAGCTTTCTTT
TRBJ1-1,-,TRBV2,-,CATGGDTEAFF,TGTGCCACGGGGGGGGACACTGAAGCTTTCTTT
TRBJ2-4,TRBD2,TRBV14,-,CASSQLLAGAPVF,TGTGCCAGCAGCCAGTTACTAGCGGGGGCTCCAGTCTTC
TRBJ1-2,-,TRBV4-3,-,CASSQLGLGPYGYTF,TGCGCCAGCAGCCAACTTGGTCTAGGGCCCTATGGCTACACCTTC
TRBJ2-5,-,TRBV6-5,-,CASVSPGTETQYF,TGTGCCAGCGTCTCGCCCGGGACGGAGACCCAGTACTTC
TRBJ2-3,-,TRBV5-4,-,CASSGGGNRAADTQYF,TGTGCCAGCAGTGGGGGTGGGAATAGGGCGGCTGATACGCAGTATTTT
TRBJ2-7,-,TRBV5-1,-,CASSLAPGYSYEQYF,TGCGCCAGCAGCTTGGCCCCCGGATACTCCTACGAGCAGTACTTC
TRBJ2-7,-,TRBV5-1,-,CASSPGGTVYEQYF,TGCGCCAGCAGCCCAGGAGGGACAGTCTACGAGCAGTACTTC
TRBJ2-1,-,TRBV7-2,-,CASSLSIYNEQFF,TGTGCCAGCAGCTTATCCATCTACAATGAGCAGTTCTTC
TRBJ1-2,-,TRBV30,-,CAWSRTGRFYGYTF,TGTGCCTGGAGTAGAACCGGACGGTTCTATGGCTACACCTTC
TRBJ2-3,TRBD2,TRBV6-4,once,CASSEWGTSGRPFDTQYF,TGTGCCAGCAGTGAGTGGGGGACTAGCGGGCGGCCCTTTGATACGCAGTATTTT
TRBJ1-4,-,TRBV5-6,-,CASKQGANEKLFF,TGTGCCAGCAAACAGGGCGCTAATGAAAAACTGTTTTTT
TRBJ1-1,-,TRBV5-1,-,CASSLEPPNTEAFF,TGCGCCAGCAGCTTGGAACCCCCGAACACTGAAGCTTTCTTT
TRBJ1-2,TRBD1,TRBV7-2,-,CASSKGWDRVNYGYTF,TGTGCCAGCAGCAAGGGGTGGGACAGGGTTAACTATGGCTACACCTTC
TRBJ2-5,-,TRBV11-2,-,CASSLEAGWETQYF,TGTGCCAGCAGCTTAGAGGCAGGGTGGGAGACCCAGTACTTC
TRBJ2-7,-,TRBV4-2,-,CASSQEIAGGGYEQYF,TGTGCCAGCAGCCAAGAGATCGCAGGGGGAGGCTACGAGCAGTACTTC
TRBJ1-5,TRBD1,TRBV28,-,CASSLAGTGAQPQHF,TGTGCCAGCAGTTTAGCTGGGACAGGGGCTCAGCCCCAGCATTTT
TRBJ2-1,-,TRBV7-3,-,CASSRQVGAGKFF,TGTGCCAGCAGCCGTCAAGTGGGGGCGGGAAAGTTCTTC
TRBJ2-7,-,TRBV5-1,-,CASSLDSTYEQYF,TGCGCCAGCAGCTTGGACAGTACCTACGAGCAGTACTTC
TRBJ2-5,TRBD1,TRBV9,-,CASSPNDRGGQTQYF,TGTGCCAGCAGCCCAAACGACAGGGGAGGTCAGACCCAGTACTTC